The rows below give T cell receptor beta chains drawn from one sample of a study of shared clonotypes between healthy human individuals. The table came from immunoSEQ multiplex PCR; TCRdb's copy has only in-frame clones and leaves some out. Here the sample spans over 1.4 million clones, roughly 96% being singletons. The sample was naive CD4+ T cells sorted from blood. Receptor source: a man aged 30 to 45 in good health. Both conserved end residues are part of each CDR3. D genes are given only for firm matches. Clone sizes are given selectively: once, few, many, or a class where the clone is expanded.

V: TRBV6-1
size: NA
J: TRBJ1-5
D: TRBD1
DNA: TGTGCCAGCAGTGGGCGGGACAGCCCAATCTGGGGCAATCAGCCCCAGCATTTT
CDR3: CASSGRDSPIWGNQPQHF

V: TRBV5-1
size: NA
J: TRBJ1-1
D: TRBD1
DNA: TGCGCCAGCAGCCTGGACAGGGTTGGCACTGAAGCTTTCTTT
CDR3: CASSLDRVGTEAFF

V: TRBV18
size: NA
J: TRBJ2-6
D: NA
DNA: TGTGCCAGCTCACCACTATCCAAGTTGGCTGGGGCCAACGTCCTGACTTTC
CDR3: CASSPLSKLAGANVLTF

V: TRBV5-1
size: once
J: TRBJ1-5
D: NA
DNA: TGCGCCAGCAGCTTGGCCGGGCAGGACGGGGGGCCCGGTCGACAGCCCCAGCATTTT
CDR3: CASSLAGQDGGPGRQPQHF

V: TRBV11-2
size: once
J: TRBJ2-3
D: TRBD2
DNA: TGTGCCAGCAGCCAACTAGCGGGAGTCAGAGATACGCAGTATTTT
CDR3: CASSQLAGVRDTQYF

V: TRBV13
size: NA
J: TRBJ2-6
D: NA
DNA: TGTGCCAGCAGCTATCGGGAGTCCAACGTCCTGACTTTC
CDR3: CASSYRESNVLTF

V: TRBV10-3
size: NA
J: TRBJ2-1
D: NA
DNA: TGTGCCATCAGGAAAGACACCGCCAATGAGCAGTTCTTC
CDR3: CAIRKDTANEQFF

V: TRBV14
size: NA
J: TRBJ2-7
D: TRBD2
DNA: TGTGCCAGCAGCCAAGGACGGACTAGGGGCGAGCAGTACTTC
CDR3: CASSQGRTRGEQYF

V: TRBV7-9
size: NA
J: TRBJ2-2
D: TRBD2
DNA: TGTGCCAGCAGGGACAGTGGGACTAGCGGAGCCTCGAACACCGGGGAGCTGTTTTTT
CDR3: CASRDSGTSGASNTGELFF

V: TRBV6-1
size: NA
J: TRBJ2-5
D: TRBD1
DNA: TGTGCCAGCAGTGCGAGACAGGGGTCTAGGGAGACCCAGTACTTC
CDR3: CASSARQGSRETQYF

V: TRBV11-2
size: NA
J: TRBJ2-1
D: TRBD1
DNA: TGTGCCAGCAGCCTCGACAGGGACCATGAGCAGTTCTTC
CDR3: CASSLDRDHEQFF

V: TRBV9
size: NA
J: TRBJ2-7
D: NA
DNA: TGTGCCAGCAGTCCACCGGGGCCTGGGAGCGAGCAGTACTTC
CDR3: CASSPPGPGSEQYF

V: TRBV15
size: NA
J: TRBJ2-3
D: TRBD1
DNA: TGTGCCACCACAACAGACCGGGACAGGGTTTCCCTTACGCAGTATTTT
CDR3: CATTTDRDRVSLTQYF

V: TRBV6-5
size: once
J: TRBJ2-7
D: NA
DNA: TGTGCCAGCAGTTCGTTCAGCGGGACAAGCTCCTACGAGCAGTACTTC
CDR3: CASSSFSGTSSYEQYF

V: TRBV28
size: NA
J: TRBJ1-5
D: NA
DNA: TGTGCCAGCAGTTTGCCCCTGACCGGGCGGCAGCCCCAGCATTTT
CDR3: CASSLPLTGRQPQHF

V: TRBV11-2
size: NA
J: TRBJ2-7
D: TRBD2
DNA: TGTGCCAGCAGCTTGGAGTTAGCGCGGGAGGGCCGGTACGAGCAGTACTTC
CDR3: CASSLELAREGRYEQYF

V: TRBV7-8
size: NA
J: TRBJ1-3
D: NA
DNA: TGTGCCAGCAGCTTCCAGGCTGGAAACACCATATATTTT
CDR3: CASSFQAGNTIYF

V: TRBV29-1
size: NA
J: TRBJ2-7
D: TRBD1
DNA: TGCAGCCCTTTCGGACAGGGTAAGGACGAGCAGTACTTC
CDR3: CSPFGQGKDEQYF

V: TRBV5-1
size: NA
J: TRBJ2-1
D: NA
DNA: TGCGCCAGCAGCTCCCCGGGACTTAGCTCCTACAATGAGCAGTTCTTC
CDR3: CASSSPGLSSYNEQFF

V: TRBV19
size: NA
J: TRBJ2-2
D: NA
DNA: TGTGCCAGTAGTCCCCCCTACGGGGAGCTGTTTTTT
CDR3: CASSPPYGELFF

V: TRBV6-1
size: once
J: TRBJ2-1
D: TRBD2
DNA: TGTGCCAGCAGTGAAGCTGCGCTAGCGGGATTCTACAATGAGCAGTTCTTC
CDR3: CASSEAALAGFYNEQFF

V: TRBV5-1
size: NA
J: TRBJ2-7
D: TRBD1
DNA: TGCGCCAGCAGCTTGGCGGCAGGGGGCCGATACGAGCAGTACTTC
CDR3: CASSLAAGGRYEQYF

V: TRBV6-6
size: once
J: TRBJ2-7
D: TRBD1
DNA: TGTGCCAGCCGCGGACAGGGGGCGTGGGAGCAGTACTTC
CDR3: CASRGQGAWEQYF

V: TRBV28
size: NA
J: TRBJ2-1
D: NA
DNA: TGTGCCAGCAGCCAGAAAAAGGCACCCTCCTACAATGAGCAGTTCTTC
CDR3: CASSQKKAPSYNEQFF

V: TRBV9
size: NA
J: TRBJ1-2
D: NA
DNA: TGTGCCAGCAGCAGCCTGGGGGGACTGAATTATGGCTACACCTTC
CDR3: CASSSLGGLNYGYTF

V: TRBV28
size: NA
J: TRBJ2-5
D: NA
DNA: TGTGCCAGCAGTCCACCGGCGGGAAGGGCCTCTGAGACCCAGTACTTC
CDR3: CASSPPAGRASETQYF

V: TRBV28
size: NA
J: TRBJ2-7
D: NA
DNA: TGTGCCAGCAGTGCCAGAATCTACGAGCAGTACTTC
CDR3: CASSARIYEQYF

V: TRBV7-9
size: NA
J: TRBJ2-5
D: TRBD2
DNA: TGTGCCAGCAGCCCAAATTCGGGACTAGCGGGACCCCAGTACTTC
CDR3: CASSPNSGLAGPQYF

V: TRBV5-1
size: NA
J: TRBJ2-3
D: TRBD2
DNA: TGCGCCAGCAGCTCGCTAACGGGGGGGGCAGATACGCAGTATTTT
CDR3: CASSSLTGGADTQYF

V: TRBV25-1
size: once
J: TRBJ2-7
D: NA
DNA: TGTGCCAGCAGTGAATCATTATCCTACGAGCAGTACTTC
CDR3: CASSESLSYEQYF

V: TRBV14
size: NA
J: TRBJ2-5
D: NA
DNA: TGTGCCAGCAGCGCGACAGCCCAGACCCAGTACTTC
CDR3: CASSATAQTQYF

V: TRBV28
size: NA
J: TRBJ1-2
D: NA
DNA: TGTGCCAGCAGTGAGGGACCCACTAACTATGGCTACACCTTC
CDR3: CASSEGPTNYGYTF

V: TRBV5-1
size: NA
J: TRBJ1-1
D: NA
DNA: TGCGCCAGCAGCCGGACAGACACTGAAGCTTTCTTT
CDR3: CASSRTDTEAFF

V: TRBV19
size: NA
J: TRBJ1-5
D: NA
DNA: TGTGCCAGTAGTATACAGGGGCGGAATCAGCCCCAGCATTTT
CDR3: CASSIQGRNQPQHF

V: TRBV27
size: NA
J: TRBJ2-3
D: NA
DNA: TGTGCCAGCAGTCGACTGGATAGCACAGATACGCAGTATTTT
CDR3: CASSRLDSTDTQYF

V: TRBV7-2
size: once
J: TRBJ2-6
D: TRBD1
DNA: TGTGCCAGCAGCTACAGGGGGCCTGGGGCCAACGTCCTGACTTTC
CDR3: CASSYRGPGANVLTF

V: TRBV11-3
size: NA
J: TRBJ2-1
D: NA
DNA: TGTGCCAGCAGCTTAGACAGCGGTCGTGGAGGTGAGCAGTTCTTC
CDR3: CASSLDSGRGGEQFF

V: TRBV11-3
size: NA
J: TRBJ2-3
D: TRBD2
DNA: TGTGCCAGCAGCCTGACTAGCGGGAGGTCGCAGTATTTT
CDR3: CASSLTSGRSQYF

V: TRBV28
size: NA
J: TRBJ2-6
D: NA
DNA: TGTGCCAGCAGCATAACTCGGGACGTTGGGGCCAACGTCCTGACTTTC
CDR3: CASSITRDVGANVLTF

V: TRBV6-5
size: NA
J: TRBJ2-5
D: NA
DNA: TGTGCCAGCACCCAGAGGAAAGGGTGGCAAGAGACCCAGTACTTC
CDR3: CASTQRKGWQETQYF

V: TRBV5-3
size: NA
J: TRBJ2-7
D: TRBD2
DNA: TGTGCCAGCAAGACTAGCGGGAGTTTCGAGCAGTACTTC
CDR3: CASKTSGSFEQYF

V: TRBV5-1
size: NA
J: TRBJ1-3
D: NA
DNA: TGCGCCAGCAGCTCCGGTCACTCTGGAAACACCATATATTTT
CDR3: CASSSGHSGNTIYF

V: TRBV5-1
size: NA
J: TRBJ2-3
D: TRBD2
DNA: TGCGCCAGCAGCTTGTTCCTGACTAGCGGGGGTAACACAGATACGCAGTATTTT
CDR3: CASSLFLTSGGNTDTQYF

V: TRBV29-1
size: NA
J: TRBJ2-3
D: NA
DNA: TGCAGCGTTGGGACAGTTATTAGCACAGATACGCAGTATTTT
CDR3: CSVGTVISTDTQYF

V: TRBV6-5
size: NA
J: TRBJ2-5
D: NA
DNA: TGTGCCAGCAGTTACTCGACGGCCCAGTACTTC
CDR3: CASSYSTAQYF